What follows is one T cell receptor (beta chain) and its context. Several immunoSEQ plates received, in even portions, the genomic DNA of each subset. Replicate PCRs from sorted subsets contained 200 ng DNA, which is around 30,000 T cell genomes. Only in-frame clones appear in the TCRdb table, and some are missing; sequencing was by immunoSEQ multiplex PCR. The sample includes some 700,000 clones, 90% of them seen just once. All donors were Caucasian adults living in Nashville, Tennessee. These data originate in a study of shared clonotypes between healthy human individuals. Sequenced input: memory CD8+ T cells from PBMCs. Subset denoted: CD45RO+ cells pooled with CCR7-negative TemRA cells. This TCR was recovered from a man between 18 and 29 years old in good health. Some clones in this sample may be carry-over from other donors' samples.

CDR3 protein: CASSTRDGSYEQYF. The CDR3 DNA reads TGTGCCAGCAGCACCCGGGACGGGTCCTACGAGCAGTACTTC. The V and J genes are TRBV7-9 and TRBJ2-7; D possibly uses TRBD1 or TRBD2 (5 bases each). V gave up 5 bases and J gave up 1 base, with 12 bases separating them. Germline V gene lookup returns CDR1 SEHNR and CDR2 FQNEAQ (reference sequence). This CDR3 is built from 14 residues.